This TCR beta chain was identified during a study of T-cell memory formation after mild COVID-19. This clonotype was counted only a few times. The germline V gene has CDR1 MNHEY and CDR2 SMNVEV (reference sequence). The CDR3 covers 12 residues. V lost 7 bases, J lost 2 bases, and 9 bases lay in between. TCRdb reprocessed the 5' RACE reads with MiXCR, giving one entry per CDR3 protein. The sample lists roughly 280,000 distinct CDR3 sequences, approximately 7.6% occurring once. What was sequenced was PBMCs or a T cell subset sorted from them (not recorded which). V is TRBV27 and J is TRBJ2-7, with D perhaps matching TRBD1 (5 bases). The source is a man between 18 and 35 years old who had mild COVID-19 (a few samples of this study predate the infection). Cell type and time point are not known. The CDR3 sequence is CASMDIAYEQYF. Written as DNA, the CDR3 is TGTGCCAGCATGGACATAGCCTACGAGCAGTACTTC.